These 29 T cell receptor beta chains came from one sample sequenced in a study of cytomegalovirus exposure and HLA in healthy donors. PCR was performed using 60 Vbeta and 13 Jbeta primers. TCRdb's table, derived via immunoSEQ multiplex PCR, lists solely in-frame clones and lacks some. The sample lists over 200,000 clones; 70% to 85% were seen once. The specimen was PBMCs. The source is a woman aged 55-70 years in good health and CMV-seropositive.

V usage is TRBV2 and J usage is TRBJ1-2, with 8 bases aligning to TRBD1. CDR3 size: 14 residues. Germline lookup yields CDR1 SNHLY and CDR2 FYNNEI. The trim removed 5 bases at V and 2 bases at J, leaving 4 bases unmatched. CDR3 sequence (DNA): TGTGCCAGCAGTCTCCGACAGGGGAACTATGGCTACACCTTC. As protein: CASSLRQGNYGYTF.

This clone showed up just a few times. The germline gene is not matched at one end of the junction; a read error may be the cause. The chain combines TRBV7-9 with TRBJ1-1; 12 nucleotides align to TRBD1. Germline assignment: CDR1 SEHNR and CDR2 FQNEAQ (reference sequence). This CDR3 contains 15 residues. The CDR3 DNA reads TGTTCCAGCAGTTACGGGACAGGGGGCATGCCTTTGGCTTTCTTT. Translated, it gives CSSSYGTGGMPLAFF.

The CDR3 nucleotides read TGTGCCACCAGTAGGGAGAGGGATCCCCCGGGGGAGCTGTTTTTT. It is translated as CATSRERDPPGELFF. The genes are TRBV15 and TRBJ2-2; tentatively, D is TRBD2 (5 bases). The germline V gene has CDR1 LNHNV and CDR2 YYDKDF (reference sequence). V lost 6 bases and J lost 8, with 19 bases in between. This CDR3 spans 15 amino acids.

The chain uses TRBV7-9 and TRBJ2-7; no clear D. The CDR3 extends over 11 amino acids. V dropped 4 bases and J dropped 6 bases, with 7 bases sitting between them. Germline loops: CDR1 SEHNR, CDR2 FQNEAQ (reference sequence). The CDR3 sequence: CASSSGTEQYF. In DNA form, the CDR3 reads TGTGCCAGCAGCTCAGGTACCGAGCAGTACTTC.

In its sample, this clone was seen a few times. The rearrangement links TRBV6-6 to TRBJ2-1; 8 bases line up with TRBD2. Germline values: CDR1 MNHNY, CDR2 SVGAGI (reference sequence). CDR3 length: 16 amino acids. V lost 6 bases, J lost 7 bases, and 14 bases stayed unmatched. CDR3 amino acids: CASSPLTGTRRNEQFF. CDR3 coding DNA: TGTGCCAGCAGCCCGCTTACCGGGACTAGACGGAATGAGCAGTTCTTC.

The chain couples TRBV19 to TRBJ1-5, with D possibly being TRBD1 (6 bases). The ends were cut back, 5 bases at V and 7 bases at J, with 18 bases in the middle. Germline loops: CDR1 LNHDA, CDR2 SQIVND (reference sequence). The CDR3 loop spans 15 amino acids. CDR3 in amino acids: CASSYPPTGPQPQHF. CDR3 bases: TGTGCCAGTAGTTACCCGCCGACAGGTCCCCAGCCCCAGCATTTT.

The chain is built from TRBV5-6 and TRBJ2-5; D not resolved. The end of the DNA fits TRBJ2-7 better, so the J call may be wrong. Germline loops: CDR1 SGHDT, CDR2 YYEEEE. The CDR3 spans 14 residues. The CDR3 DNA sequence: TGTGCCAGCAGCTTTGGCAGGTTATCCTACGAGCAGTACTTC. Translating it yields CASSFGRLSYEQYF.

V and J are TRBV5-1 and TRBJ2-6, with 7 nucleotides matching TRBD2. The CDR3 is made up of 16 amino acids. CDR1 SGHRS and CDR2 YFSETQ come from the germline V gene. V lost 4 bases and J lost 0; bases outside the gene matches: 4. CDR3 in DNA: TGCGCCAGCAGCCCTGGGGGGGGCTCTGGGGCCAACGTCCTGACTTTC. Translating gives CASSPGGGSGANVLTF. Full variable domain (rest looked up from reference TRBV5-1 and TRBJ2-6): KAGVTQTPRYLIKTRGQQVTLSCSPISGHRSVSWYQQTPGQGLQFLFEYFSETQRNKGNFPGRFSGRQFSNSRSEMNVSTLELGDSALYLCASSPGGGSGANVLTFGAGSRLTVL.

This chain uses TRBV21-1 with TRBJ1-6. TRBV21-1 is recorded as a pseudogene. The CDR3 contains 16 residues. In DNA form, the CDR3 reads TGTGCCAGCAGCAACCGTTGGAGCTCCTATAATTCACCCCTCCACTTT. The encoded protein is CASSNRWSSYNSPLHF.

V and J are TRBV6-6 and TRBJ2-1, with 8 bases lining up with TRBD2. This CDR3 is built from 14 residues. Germline V gene sequence: CDR1 MNHNY, CDR2 SVGAGI (reference sequence). J lost 8 bases, V lost 4 bases, and 7 bases had no gene match. The CDR3 loop reads CASSLRGAYDEQFF. As DNA, the CDR3 is TGTGCCAGCAGTTTGCGGGGGGCCTATGATGAGCAGTTCTTC.

The chain has TRBV19 and TRBJ2-7, with 10 bases aligning to TRBD1. The germline gives CDR1 LNHDA, CDR2 SQIVND (reference sequence). The CDR3 covers 14 residues. V lost 9 bases, J lost 6 bases, and 11 bases stayed unmatched. The CDR3: CASGGTGAVGEQYF. The CDR3 DNA follows: TGTGCCAGCGGGGGGACAGGGGCAGTAGGCGAGCAGTACTTC.

There are a few counts of this clone. The chain is built from TRBV30 and TRBJ1-1; 7 positions agree with TRBD1. CDR1 and CDR2 (germline): GTSNPN, SVGIG (reference sequence). The CDR3 has 12 amino acids. Trimming took 3 bases from V and 11 from J; bases not matched to a gene: 9. CDR3 in DNA: TGTGCCTGGAGCGAGACAGGGTTTAGGGCTTTCTTT. This sequence encodes CAWSETGFRAFF.

The V call is TRBV19, the J call TRBJ2-1, with D tentatively TRBD1 (6 bases). Trimming removed 5 bases at V and 5 bases at J, with 13 bases between. CDR3 length: 14 amino acids. Germline CDR1 is LNHDA and CDR2 is SQIVND (reference sequence). The CDR3 DNA is TGTGCCAGTAGTTCTGGCGGACAGAACAATGAGCAGTTCTTC. As protein: CASSSGGQNNEQFF. The full variable domain, completed using reference TRBV19 and TRBJ2-1, is DGGITQSPKYLFRKEGQNVTLSCEQNLNHDAMYWYRQDPGQGLRLIYYSQIVNDFQKGDIAEGYSVSREKKESFPLTVTSAQKNPTAFYLCASSSGGQNNEQFFGPGTRLTVL.

This clone has only one observation. The chain is built from TRBV6-5 and TRBJ2-7, with TRBD2 matching over 10 bases. The germline V gene encodes CDR1 MNHEY and CDR2 SVGAGI. The CDR3 is made up of 15 amino acids. V shed 6 bases and J 2 bases; nucleotides not matched to a gene: 7. The CDR3 region has the DNA TGTGCCAGCAGAACCCTAGCGGGGGCTACCTACGAGCAGTACTTC. It translates to CASRTLAGATYEQYF.

The chain is built from TRBV18 and TRBJ2-3, with 12 nucleotides matching TRBD1. With 4 bases clipped from V and 7 bases from J, the junction kept 6 bases outside the gene matches. Looked up from germline, CDR1 is KGHSH and CDR2 is LQKENI. The length of the CDR3 is 15 residues. The CDR3 nucleotides are TGTGCCAGCTCACTCGGGACAGGGGGCCCGAATACGCAGTATTTT. It yields the protein CASSLGTGGPNTQYF.

J is TRBJ2-1 and V is TRBV19; 9 bases map to TRBD2. Looked up from germline, CDR1 is LNHDA and CDR2 is SQIVND (reference sequence). The CDR3 runs 14 residues. V gave up 8 bases and J gave up 7 bases; unmatched junction bases: 9. CDR3 amino acids: CASRGLAIRNEQFF. In DNA, the CDR3 is TGTGCCAGTCGGGGACTAGCAATAAGGAATGAGCAGTTCTTC.

This clone was found a few times. The rearrangement links TRBV5-1 to TRBJ2-3, with 15 bases aligning to TRBD2. V gave up 4 bases and J gave up 0 bases; unmatched junction bases: 9. The CDR3 is 19 amino acids. Germline-derived CDR1 and CDR2 are SGHRS and YFSETQ. The CDR3 sequence is CASSKIPGLAGGSTDTQYF. The CDR3 nucleotides read TGCGCCAGCAGCAAGATCCCGGGACTAGCGGGGGGTAGCACAGATACGCAGTATTTT.

V is TRBV19 and J is TRBJ1-1, with 7 bases fitting TRBD1. Germline CDR1 LNHDA, CDR2 SQIVND (reference sequence). The CDR3 is 13 residues long. V trimming: 10 bases; J trimming: 1 base; junction bases outside the gene matches: 6. This CDR3 reads CATQGQPNTEAFF. DNA of the CDR3: TGTGCCACCCAGGGACAGCCGAACACTGAAGCTTTCTTT.

The chain combines TRBV4-2 with TRBJ2-7; 9 nucleotides line up with TRBD1. The trim removed 3 bases at V and 2 bases at J, leaving 8 bases unmatched. The CDR3 has 16 residues. The germline CDR1 and CDR2 sequences are LGHNA and YNFKEQ. CDR3 nucleotide sequence: TGTGCCAGCAGCCAGAGGGACAGGGCACCCACCTACGAGCAGTACTTC. Translation: CASSQRDRAPTYEQYF.

The J gene is TRBJ2-7, the V gene TRBV7-9; 8 bases map to TRBD1. The CDR3 has 14 residues. Germline CDR1 SEHNR, CDR2 FQNEAQ (reference sequence). J was trimmed by 2 bases and V by 5 bases; bases with no gene match: 5. CDR3 in amino acids: CASSLGQDPYEQYF. CDR3 DNA: TGTGCCAGCAGCCTGGGACAGGACCCCTACGAGCAGTACTTC.

This clone was counted between two and nine times. Other DNA sequences in this sample translate to the same CDR3. The chain uses TRBV6-5 and TRBJ1-1, with a possible D match to TRBD1 (5 bases). The CDR3 totals 14 residues. V was trimmed by 0 bases and J by 5 bases, leaving 10 bases between them. The germline gives CDR1 MNHEY, CDR2 SVGAGI. The CDR3 bases are TGTGCCAGCAGTTACTCGAGGGGAGGGACTGAAGCTTTCTTT. This gives the protein CASSYSRGGTEAFF.

This chain connects TRBV2 to TRBJ2-5, with D uncertain. V was trimmed by 3 bases and J by 3 bases, leaving 11 bases between them. Germline values: CDR1 SNHLY, CDR2 FYNNEI. The CDR3 length is 14 residues. The CDR3 sequence is CASSESPGKETQYF. The CDR3 region has the DNA TGTGCCAGCAGTGAGTCTCCAGGCAAAGAGACCCAGTACTTC. The complete variable domain, with remaining parts taken from reference TRBV2 and TRBJ2-5, reads EPEVTQTPSHQVTQMGQEVILRCVPISNHLYFYWYRQILGQKVEFLVSFYNNEISEKSEIFDDQFSVERPDGSNFTLKIRSTKLEDSAMYFCASSESPGKETQYFGPGTRLLVL.

The chain carries TRBV7-3 and TRBJ1-4; possible D gene TRBD1, 6 bases. CDR1 and CDR2 (germline): SGHTA, FQGTGA. Deletions cut 5 bases from V and 8 bases from J, with 12 bases between. There are 13 residues in the CDR3. As DNA, the CDR3 is TGTGCCAGCAGCGAGGACAGTTACGAAAAACTGTTTTTT. Translation: CASSEDSYEKLFF.

The V call is TRBV5-1, the J call TRBJ2-7; TRBD2 aligns across 14 bases. CDR1 is SGHRS and CDR2 is YFSETQ in the germline V gene. The CDR3 has 15 amino acids. J was trimmed by 3 bases and V by 5 bases; bases with no gene match: 4. Here the CDR3 reads CASRGTSGGLYEQYF. The DNA for the CDR3 is TGCGCCAGCAGGGGGACTAGCGGGGGACTCTACGAGCAGTACTTC.

This clone showed up just a few times. An end of the junction does not agree with germline; a read error may underlie this. The chain carries TRBV7-9 and TRBJ2-1, with D perhaps TRBD1 (6 bases). Germline V lookup: CDR1 SEHNR, CDR2 FQNEAQ (reference sequence). The CDR3 totals 16 residues. The CDR3 reads CSSSPGQSLSYNEQFF. Here the CDR3 DNA reads TGTTCCAGCAGCCCAGGACAGAGTCTCTCCTACAATGAGCAGTTCTTC.

The chain couples TRBV9 to TRBJ2-5; D may be TRBD2 (5 bases). CDR1 and CDR2 from the germline V gene are SGDLS and YYNGEE. The CDR3 is made up of 14 amino acids. The V gene lost 4 bases and the J gene lost 4 bases, with 14 bases spanning the gap. The CDR3 here is CASSRQTRGETQYF. Here the CDR3 DNA reads TGTGCCAGCAGCCGTCAGACCCGGGGAGAGACCCAGTACTTC.

This clone was found a few times. The chain joins TRBV5-5 to TRBJ1-6, with D perhaps matching TRBD1 (5 bases). Trimming left V 5 bases short and J 2 bases short, with 17 bases between. This CDR3 is built from 17 residues. Per the germline V gene, CDR1 is SGHKS and CDR2 is YYEKEE (reference sequence). As DNA, the CDR3 is TGTGCCAGCAGTCAAGCCCAGGGATTCGCCTATAATTCACCCCTCCACTTT. Translating gives CASSQAQGFAYNSPLHF. Looking up the rest from reference TRBV5-5 and TRBJ1-6 gives the full variable domain: DAGVTQSPTHLIKTRGQQVTLRCSPISGHKSVSWYQQVLGQGPQFIFQYYEKEERGRGNFPDRFSARQFPNYSSELNVNALLLGDSALYLCASSQAQGFAYNSPLHFGNGTRLTVT.

The chain employs TRBV6-6 and TRBJ1-2; 10 bases fit TRBD1. This CDR3 has 13 amino acids. Germline CDR1 and CDR2: MNHNY and SVGAGI (reference sequence). The V segment lost 7 bases and the J segment 8 bases; nucleotides outside the gene matches: 7. The CDR3 nucleotides are TGTGCCAGCACCCAGACAGGGGGCGACGGCTACACCTTC. Amino acid sequence: CASTQTGGDGYTF.

This chain joins TRBV4-1 and TRBJ2-2, with 14 bases lining up with TRBD2. In germline, CDR1 is MGHRA, CDR2 YSYEKL. This CDR3 spans 20 amino acids. The junction had 11 bases not matched to a gene; V was cut back by 4 bases and J by 1 base. As DNA, the CDR3 is TGCGCCAGCAGCCCCCGAGGACTAGCGGGGGGCTCACAGAACACCGGGGAGCTGTTTTTT. This encodes CASSPRGLAGGSQNTGELFF.